Following are 14 T cell receptor beta chains from one sample sequenced in a study of Graves' ophthalmopathy and Graves' hyperthyroidism. Amplification targeted the TCR beta CDR3 regions, with RNA transcripts as the source material. HTBI primers served in a first-round RT-PCR, which a second-round multiplex PCR followed. One entry per CDR3 protein, called by TCRdb with MiXCR from the multiplex PCR reads. The sample contains hundreds of thousands of distinct CDR3 sequences, 15% to 17% of which appear only once. The material sequenced was peripheral blood. The receptors were sampled from a woman under 30 with stable Graves' hyperthyroidism.

This clonotype was found many times. The chain links TRBV12-3 or TRBV12-4 to TRBJ1-2; D unresolved. This CDR3 is 14 amino acids long. Trimming removed 6 bases from V and 7 bases from J, with 18 bases in between. The CDR3 spells CASSPSGLYPGYTF. Written as DNA, the CDR3 is TGTGCCAGCAGCCCTTCGGGGTTATATCCTGGCTACACCTTC.

This clonotype came up many times. The genes are TRBV6-5 and TRBJ1-1; D unresolved. The germline gives CDR1 MNHEY, CDR2 SVGAGI. Trimming cost V 6 bases and J 1 base, with 9 bases left between them. The CDR3 is 13 residues long. Here the CDR3 reads CASRTKTNTEAFF. In nucleotides, the CDR3 is TGTGCCAGCAGGACAAAAACGAACACTGAAGCTTTCTTT.

This chain links TRBV20-1 with TRBJ1-2; D unresolved. CDR1 is DFQATT and CDR2 is SNEGSKA in the germline V gene (reference sequence). This CDR3 spans 14 amino acids. In DNA form, the CDR3 reads TGCAGGACCCTACATGGGGATGGAATTTATGGCTACACCTTC. This codes for CRTLHGDGIYGYTF.

This clonotype was observed at least ten times. The chain recombines TRBV11-2 with TRBJ1-1, with D possibly matching TRBD1 (6 bases). The CDR3 length is 15 residues. Trimming removed 4 bases from V and 1 base from J, with 13 bases in between. CDR1 SGHAT and CDR2 FQNNGV come from the germline V gene. The CDR3 DNA reads as TGTGCCAGCAGCTCACGACAGGCAACGAACACTGAAGCTTTCTTT. Translated: CASSSRQATNTEAFF.

The sample holds many counts of this clonotype. Here the CDR3 reads CASRPGGGFPPLHF. The CDR3 coding sequence is TGTGCCAGCAGGCCCGGAGGGGGGTTTCCACCCCTCCACTTT. V is TRBV6-1 and J is TRBJ1-6; perhaps TRBD1 as D (6 bases). The germline V gene encodes CDR1 MNHNS and CDR2 SASEGT. This CDR3 is built from 14 residues. Trimming stripped 6 bases from V and 11 bases from J, with 17 bases between.

This rearrangement joins TRBV7-6 to TRBJ2-2; D may be TRBD2 (6 bases). The CDR3 is 16 amino acids. From germline, CDR1 is SGHVS and CDR2 FNYEAQ. The V end lost 1 base, the J end lost 2 bases, and 11 bases lay between the germline ends. CDR3 coding DNA: TGTGCCAGCAGCTTAGTAGCGGACATTAACACCGGGGAGCTGTTTTTT. Translated: CASSLVADINTGELFF. Together with reference TRBV7-6 and TRBJ2-2, the CDR3 gives the full variable domain: GAGVSQSPRYKVTKRGQDVALRCDPISGHVSLYWYRQALGQGPEFLTYFNYEAQQDKSGLPNDRFSAERPEGSISTLTIQRTEQRDSAMYRCASSLVADINTGELFFGEGSRLTVL.

This clonotype has more than one count but fewer than ten. The chain joins TRBV10-3 to TRBJ1-6, with D perhaps matching TRBD1 (6 bases). CDR1 is ENHRY, CDR2 SYGVKD, per germline. The CDR3 totals 16 residues. V shed 8 bases and J shed 7 bases, with 21 bases lying between them. CDR3 sequence reads: CAILSPGVSINSPLHF. The CDR3 DNA sequence: TGTGCCATCCTCTCCCCAGGGGTCTCCATAAATTCACCCCTCCACTTT.

In its sample, this clonotype was seen a few times. The chain uses TRBV9 and TRBJ2-2, with 8 positions matching TRBD1. The germline V gene encodes CDR1 SGDLS and CDR2 YYNGEE. The CDR3 loop spans 16 amino acids. V dropped 0 bases and J dropped 1; count of bases not matched to a gene: 2. This CDR3 is CASSVGQGWNTGELFF. Here the CDR3 DNA reads TGTGCCAGCAGCGTAGGACAGGGGTGGAACACCGGGGAGCTGTTTTTT. The variable domain in full, with the rest retrieved from reference TRBV9 and TRBJ2-2, is DSGVTQTPKHLITATGQRVTLRCSPRSGDLSVYWYQQSLDQGLQFLIQYYNGEERAKGNILERFSAQQFPDLHSELNLSSLELGDSALYFCASSVGQGWNTGELFFGEGSRLTVL.

This clonotype was picked up many times. The genes are TRBV19 and TRBJ1-1, with no clear D. CDR1 LNHDA and CDR2 SQIVND come from the germline V gene (reference sequence). Trimming took 5 bases from V and 5 from J, leaving 15 bases between them. The CDR3 length is 14 residues. The CDR3 nucleotides are TGTGCCAGTAGTGAGAGAGGGTTAACAACTGAAGCTTTCTTT. Its protein is CASSERGLTTEAFF.

This clonotype was seen many times. The gene calls are TRBV29-1 and TRBJ2-7; tentative D call: TRBD1 (5 bases). The germline V gene encodes CDR1 SQVTM and CDR2 ANQGSEA. The CDR3 sequence is 13 residues long. CDR3 bases: TGCAGGGGTACTCCTGACAGCTCCTACGAGCAGTACTTC. As protein: CRGTPDSSYEQYF.

The chain links TRBV7-6 to TRBJ2-7; 7 bases map to TRBD1. The germline V gene encodes CDR1 SGHVS and CDR2 FNYEAQ. There are 14 residues in the CDR3. Trimming removed 6 bases from V and 2 bases from J; junction bases left unmatched: 7. CDR3 region: CASSLGDSPYEQYF. In nucleotides, the CDR3 is TGTGCCAGCAGTCTAGGGGACAGCCCCTACGAGCAGTACTTC. Full variable domain (rest looked up from reference TRBV7-6 and TRBJ2-7): GAGVSQSPRYKVTKRGQDVALRCDPISGHVSLYWYRQALGQGPEFLTYFNYEAQQDKSGLPNDRFSAERPEGSISTLTIQRTEQRDSAMYRCASSLGDSPYEQYFGPGTRLTVT.

The chain joins TRBV6-1 to TRBJ2-2; D unclear. Trimming removed 3 bases from V and 3 bases from J, with 11 bases in between. The CDR3 totals 15 residues. Germline V gene data show CDR1 as MNHNS and CDR2 as SASEGT. CDR3 DNA sequence: TGTGCCAGCAGTGAGGGTGTCACGGACACCGGGGAGCTGTTTTTT. The encoded protein is CASSEGVTDTGELFF.

The chain couples TRBV12-3 or TRBV12-4 to TRBJ2-5, with D possibly called TRBD1 or TRBD2 (5 bases each). V dropped 6 bases and J dropped 3 bases, with 17 bases sitting between them. This CDR3 comprises 15 residues. Here the CDR3 reads CASSGAGQGEETQYF. The CDR3 DNA reads TGTGCCAGCAGCGGGGCGGGCCAGGGTGAAGAGACCCAGTACTTC.

The chain combines TRBV6-5 with TRBJ2-7, with D tentatively TRBD1 or TRBD2 (5 bases each). CDR1 is MNHEY, CDR2 SVGAGI, per germline. Trimming took off 0 bases at V and 2 bases at J, with 11 bases between the two ends. The CDR3 covers 15 residues. CDR3 DNA sequence: TGTGCCAGCAGTTACTCTTACGGGACCCCCTACGAGCAGTACTTC. Translated: CASSYSYGTPYEQYF.